The next 28 T cell receptor beta chains were all read from a single sample in a study of T cells in Graves' hyperthyroidism and ophthalmopathy. TCR beta CDR3 sequences were amplified from RNA transcripts. The primer set for the first-round RT-PCR of the TCR CDR3 was HTBI. TCRdb re-called the multiplex PCR reads through MiXCR, storing one row per CDR3 protein. The sample yields about 600,000 distinct CDR3 sequences, 11% to 15% seen once. The specimen was blood. These receptors all stem from a woman under 30 with Graves' ophthalmopathy.

This clonotype was observed many times. The chain uses TRBV28 and TRBJ1-5; D remains ambiguous. This CDR3 comprises 12 residues. Trimming left V 5 bases short and J 3 bases short, with 5 bases between. CDR1 and CDR2 (germline): MDHEN, SYDVKM. CDR3 nucleotide sequence: TGTGCCAGCAGTCTGGACAATCAGCCCCAGCATTTT. Amino acids: CASSLDNQPQHF.

V gene TRBV27 combines with J gene TRBJ1-6; the D is unclear. Germline V gene sequence: CDR1 MNHEY, CDR2 SMNVEV (reference sequence). This CDR3 comprises 13 residues. The V end was cut by 3 bases, the J end by 6 bases, with 6 bases between. CDR3 nucleotide sequence: TGTGCCAGCAGTTTCGGCATTAATTCACCCCTCCACTTT. Protein sequence: CASSFGINSPLHF.

In its sample, this clonotype was seen many times. The V gene is TRBV7-2, the J gene TRBJ2-2, with TRBD1 matching 7 bases. The V gene end was trimmed by 2 bases and the J gene end by 0 bases; junction bases not matched to a gene: 3. Germline-derived CDR1 and CDR2 are SGHTA and FQGNSA. The CDR3 is made up of 16 amino acids. CDR3 coding DNA: TGTGCCAGCAGCTTAAGGGGGCTAGCGAACACCGGGGAGCTGTTTTTT. This encodes CASSLRGLANTGELFF.

This clonotype occurred many times. This chain links TRBV7-9 with TRBJ2-7; TRBD1 agrees at 7 bases. Germline CDR1 SEHNR, CDR2 FQNEAQ (reference sequence). The CDR3 runs to 15 residues. The J segment lost 1 base and the V segment lost 5 bases, leaving 8 bases of the junction unmatched. CDR3 sequence: CASSVSRDRSYEQYF. In DNA, the CDR3 is TGTGCCAGCAGCGTAAGTAGGGACAGATCCTACGAGCAGTACTTC.

There are many counts of this clonotype. The J gene is TRBJ2-5, the V gene TRBV12-3 or TRBV12-4; weak D call: TRBD2 (5 bases). The CDR3 length is 11 residues. The V and J ends lost 11 bases and 5 bases respectively, with 12 bases between them. Here the CDR3 reads CAGGSVETQYF. Here the CDR3 DNA reads TGTGCCGGAGGATCTGTGGAGACCCAGTACTTC.

This clonotype has more than one count but fewer than ten. This rearrangement joins TRBV5-1 to TRBJ2-1; unclear D gene. CDR1 and CDR2 (germline): SGHRS, YFSETQ. With 0 bases removed from V and 0 bases from J, the gap between germline ends came to 10 bases. This CDR3 has 16 residues. For the CDR3, the DNA is TGCGCCAGCAGCTTGGTTAGGGTCACCTCCTACAATGAGCAGTTCTTC. Protein sequence: CASSLVRVTSYNEQFF.

Ten or more counts support this clonotype. The rearrangement links TRBV7-8 to TRBJ2-2; D not certain. The CDR3 loop spans 15 amino acids. V was cut by 5 bases and J by 2 bases, with 12 bases left in between. Germline CDR1 is SGHVS and CDR2 is FQNEAQ. The CDR3 region is CASSIKGVNTGELFF. The CDR3, as DNA: TGTGCCAGCAGCATAAAAGGTGTCAACACCGGGGAGCTGTTTTTT.

This clonotype showed up many times. This chain uses TRBV6-1 with TRBJ1-5; D is unclear. Trimming stripped 2 bases from V and 5 bases from J, with 16 bases between. The CDR3 is 16 residues long. Germline V CDR1 and CDR2: MNHNS, SASEGT. CDR3 region: CASSERVSRAYQPQHF. For the CDR3, the DNA is TGTGCCAGCAGTGAAAGGGTCAGTAGGGCCTATCAGCCCCAGCATTTT.

The chain combines TRBV20-1 with TRBJ1-1; no firm D call. The CDR3 sequence is 11 residues long. The ends were cut back, 3 bases at V and 11 bases at J, with 13 bases in the middle. Per the germline V gene, CDR1 is DFQATT and CDR2 is SNEGSKA (reference sequence). CDR3 region: CSASRSFDAFF. For the CDR3, the DNA is TGCAGTGCTAGCAGGAGCTTCGACGCTTTCTTT.

Many counts were recorded for this clonotype. The V call is TRBV29-1, the J call TRBJ2-2; 8 bases line up with TRBD2. Germline V CDR1 and CDR2: SQVTM, ANQGSEA. The CDR3 extends over 16 amino acids. V lost 3 bases and J lost 5; bases outside the gene matches: 11. DNA for the CDR3: TGCAGCGTTGACAACCCCGGGACTAGAATGACCGGGGAGCTGTTTTTT. It specifies CSVDNPGTRMTGELFF.

Ten or more counts support this clonotype. This chain joins TRBV3-1 and TRBJ1-3; D may be TRBD1 (5 bases). This CDR3 comprises 16 residues. Deletions cut 4 bases from V and 1 base from J, with 14 bases between. Germline loops: CDR1 LGHDT, CDR2 YNNKEL (reference sequence). CDR3 DNA sequence: TGTGCCAGCAGCCGAATCTCCGGGACTTCTGGAAACACCATATATTTT. Its protein product is CASSRISGTSGNTIYF.

V gene TRBV6-1 combines with J gene TRBJ1-1, with TRBD1 matching 11 bases. This CDR3 comprises 15 residues. J was trimmed by 6 bases and V by 5 bases; bases with no gene match: 8. Germline CDR1 and CDR2: MNHNS and SASEGT. CDR3 sequence (DNA): TGTGCCAGCAGTCAAGGACAGGGGGCGATGGCTGAAGCTTTCTTT. It codes for CASSQGQGAMAEAFF.

The table lists this clonotype with many counts. The chain uses TRBV30 and TRBJ1-4, with D possibly TRBD1 on 5 matching bases. CDR3 length: 13 amino acids. Germline CDR1 reads GTSNPN; CDR2 reads SVGIG (reference sequence). Trimming left V 4 bases short and J 1 base short, with 7 bases between. The CDR3, as DNA: TGTGCCTGGACAGGGATAACTAATGAAAAACTGTTTTTT. Its translation: CAWTGITNEKLFF. Complete variable domain (other parts from reference TRBV30 and TRBJ1-4): SQTIHQWPATLVQPVGSPLSLECTVEGTSNPNLYWYRQAAGRGLQLLFYSVGIGQISSEVPQNLSASRPQDRQFILSSKKLLLSDSGFYLCAWTGITNEKLFFGSGTQLSVL.

This chain connects TRBV4-2 to TRBJ2-3, with a tentative D call TRBD1 (6 bases). V shed 0 bases and J shed 2 bases, with 12 bases lying between them. Per germline, CDR1 LGHNA and CDR2 YNFKEQ. The CDR3 is made up of 16 amino acids. The CDR3 DNA reads TGTGCCAGCAGCCAAGAACAGGGCCTAACCACAGATACGCAGTATTTT. Its translation is CASSQEQGLTTDTQYF.

This clonotype was observed at least ten times. The chain uses TRBV20-1 and TRBJ2-5, with no clear D. Germline V gene lookup returns CDR1 DFQATT and CDR2 SNEGSKA (reference sequence). V was shortened by 5 bases and J by 5 bases, with 15 bases between the two germline ends. The CDR3 sequence is 13 residues long. The CDR3 reads CSARWRGYETQYF. CDR3 bases: TGCAGTGCTCGTTGGCGTGGTTATGAGACCCAGTACTTC.

This clonotype was counted at least ten times. The V and J genes are TRBV6-1 and TRBJ2-7, with D hard to call. Deletions cut 6 bases from V and 2 bases from J, with 8 bases between. Germline CDR1 is MNHNS and CDR2 is SASEGT. The CDR3 is made up of 12 amino acids. The CDR3 spells CASSPGAYEQYF. CDR3 coding DNA: TGTGCCAGCAGCCCCGGCGCCTACGAGCAGTACTTC.

This clonotype showed up many times. The junction departs from the called germline gene at one end, perhaps through a read error. V usage is TRBV28 and J usage is TRBJ2-7; D uncertain. There are 14 residues in the CDR3. Germline CDR1 is MDHEN and CDR2 is SYDVKM. In nucleotides, the CDR3 is TGTGCCAGAAGTTTATTCGATGACAAGCGCGAGCAGTACTTC. Translated, it gives CARSLFDDKREQYF.

The chain combines TRBV5-1 with TRBJ1-3; D gene uncertain. The CDR3 is 14 residues long. Germline values: CDR1 SGHRS, CDR2 YFSETQ. V lost 0 bases and J 4 bases, leaving 8 bases between the germline ends. Written as DNA, the CDR3 is TGCGCCAGCAGCTTGGTCGGACGGGGAAACACCATATATTTT. Its translation: CASSLVGRGNTIYF.

This clonotype was observed at least ten times. V usage is TRBV6-2 or TRBV6-3 and J usage is TRBJ2-7, with 10 bases matching TRBD2. There are 15 residues in the CDR3. With 6 bases clipped from V and 0 bases from J, the junction kept 5 bases outside the gene matches. CDR1 MNHEY and CDR2 SVGEGT come from the germline V gene. For the CDR3, the DNA is TGTGCCAGCAGAGCTAGCGGGAGTCCCTCCTACGAGCAGTACTTC. Translating it yields CASRASGSPSYEQYF.

This clonotype was seen many times. The chain links TRBV28 to TRBJ2-7; unclear D gene. The CDR3 is made up of 14 amino acids. The V and J ends lost 8 bases and 1 base respectively, with 15 bases between them. The germline gives CDR1 MDHEN, CDR2 SYDVKM. CDR3 loop: CASLGKESSYEQYF. The CDR3 DNA follows: TGTGCCAGCCTAGGGAAAGAAAGTTCCTACGAGCAGTACTTC.

The chain recombines TRBV19 with TRBJ2-2; possibly TRBD1 for D (6 bases). The CDR3 runs 14 residues. Trimming pared 3 bases from V and 6 bases from J, leaving 11 bases between. Germline CDR1 LNHDA, CDR2 SQIVND (reference sequence). The CDR3 region is CASSMSGEAGELFF. The CDR3 coding sequence is TGTGCCAGTAGTATGTCAGGGGAAGCCGGGGAGCTGTTTTTT.

This clonotype has ten or more counts. This chain connects TRBV10-3 to TRBJ2-3; possible D gene TRBD2, 6 bases. Looked up from germline, CDR1 is ENHRY and CDR2 is SYGVKD. The ends were cut back, 6 bases at V and 0 bases at J, with 13 bases in the middle. The CDR3 has 15 residues. The DNA for the CDR3 is TGTGCCATCAGCATACCTCGGGGGAGCACAGATACGCAGTATTTT. It translates to CAISIPRGSTDTQYF.

This clonotype was counted many times. CDR3 residues: CASSSRAMVGTEAFF. In nucleotides, the CDR3 is TGTGCCAGCAGCTCCCGGGCCATGGTCGGCACTGAAGCTTTCTTT. The V and J genes are TRBV11-2 and TRBJ1-1; D unresolved. This CDR3 comprises 15 residues. V was trimmed by 4 bases and J by 4 bases, leaving 16 bases between them. Germline loops: CDR1 SGHAT, CDR2 FQNNGV. Looking up the rest from reference TRBV11-2 and TRBJ1-1 gives the full variable domain: EAGVAQSPRYKIIEKRQSVAFWCNPISGHATLYWYQQILGQGPKLLIQFQNNGVVDDSQLPKDRFSAERLKGVDSTLKIQPAKLEDSAVYLCASSSRAMVGTEAFFGQGTRLTVV.

Ten or more counts support this clonotype. This chain's CDR3 is CATATVGGTGELFF. In DNA, the CDR3 is TGTGCCACCGCGACCGTCGGAGGCACCGGGGAGCTGTTTTTT. The J gene is TRBJ2-2, the V gene TRBV24-1, with D perhaps matching TRBD2 (5 bases). Germline V gene sequence: CDR1 KGHDR, CDR2 SFDVKD. V gave up 9 bases and J gave up 4 bases, with 14 bases separating them. CDR3 length: 14 amino acids.

This clonotype has a handful of counts. The chain links TRBV12-3 or TRBV12-4 to TRBJ2-7, with D perhaps assigned TRBD1 or TRBD2 (6 bases each). With 6 bases removed from V and 4 bases from J, the gap between germline ends came to 28 bases. This CDR3 comprises 18 residues. CDR3 sequence: CASRPPGLINGGRYEQYF. The CDR3 DNA reads as TGTGCCAGCAGGCCCCCGGGACTCATCAACGGGGGCCGTTACGAGCAGTACTTC.

This clonotype was observed a handful of times. The rearrangement links TRBV24-1 to TRBJ2-2; D gene ambiguous. With 3 bases removed from V and 4 bases from J, the gap between germline ends came to 2 bases. CDR3 size: 12 residues. CDR1 and CDR2 (germline): KGHDR, SFDVKD. In DNA, the CDR3 is TGTGCCACCAGTGATGCCACCGGGGAGCTGTTTTTT. Amino acid sequence: CATSDATGELFF.

This clonotype appeared many times. The chain joins TRBV27 to TRBJ2-3; 9 nucleotides line up with TRBD2. The CDR3 spans 20 residues. Germline loops: CDR1 MNHEY, CDR2 SMNVEV (reference sequence). The J segment lost 4 bases and the V segment lost 2 bases, leaving 19 bases of the junction unmatched. CDR3 amino acids: CASSLGASGNPFVAPDTQYF. In DNA form, the CDR3 reads TGTGCCAGCAGTTTAGGCGCTAGCGGGAATCCCTTCGTCGCCCCAGATACGCAGTATTTT.

This clonotype showed up many times. The V gene is TRBV29-1, the J gene TRBJ2-1; 8 bases fit TRBD1. V dropped 8 bases and J dropped 4; count of bases not matched to a gene: 7. Per the germline V gene, CDR1 is SQVTM and CDR2 is ANQGSEA. CDR3 length: 13 amino acids. CDR3 sequence (DNA): TGCAGCCAAGGACAGGGCAGTTACAATGAGCAGTTCTTC. It codes for CSQGQGSYNEQFF.